A selection of T cell receptor beta chains follows, all from one sample in a study of brain T cells in children with intractable seizures. Here immunoSEQ multiplex PCR was the method, and the copy in TCRdb shows in-frame clones only, minus some. The data show tens of thousands of clones, about 92% seen once. The source was peripheral blood, collected at surgery. The receptors come from a boy in the first two years of life with tuberous sclerosis and intractable seizures. Both conserved end residues are part of each CDR3. The D gene is left open where the match is weak. Size values are once, few and many counts, or a class for expanded clones, and some rows have none.

>13|.|TRBJ1-6|TRBV28|.
CASSFFLNSPLHF
TGTGCCAGCAGTTTTTTCCTAAATTCACCCCTCCACTTT
>18|once|TRBJ1-5|TRBV19|.
CASSIDLSPYYSNQPQHF
TGTGCCAGTAGTATAGATCTATCCCCATATTATAGCAATCAGCCCCAGCATTTT
>16|.|TRBJ1-3|TRBV2|.
CASSEALRSSGNTIYF
TGTGCCAGCAGTGAAGCGCTTCGTTCCTCTGGAAACACCATATATTTT
>16|.|TRBJ2-3|TRBV5-1|.
CASSLGGSLLTDTQYF
TGCGCCAGCAGCTTGGGCGGGTCCCTCCTCACAGATACGCAGTATTTT
>14|.|TRBJ1-2|TRBV11-2|.
CASSLRGSNYGYTF
TGTGCCAGCAGCTTGAGGGGGTCTAACTATGGCTACACCTTC
>13|.|TRBJ2-5|TRBV7-2|.
CASSLGGSETQYF
TGTGCCAGCAGCTTAGGGGGGTCAGAGACCCAGTACTTC
>15|.|TRBJ1-2|TRBV27|.
CASSPGQSLLYGYTF
TGTGCCAGCAGTCCCGGACAGTCCCTCCTATATGGCTACACCTTC
>13|.|TRBJ2-5|TRBV9|.
CASSVGTAGTQYF
TGTGCCAGCAGCGTAGGGACCGCGGGGACCCAGTACTTC
>18|once|TRBJ2-1|TRBV7-3|TRBD2
CASSFLAGGTSSYNEQFF
TGTGCCAGCAGCTTTTTAGCGGGGGGAACCAGCTCCTACAATGAGCAGTTCTTC
>14|.|TRBJ1-2|TRBV9|TRBD1
CASSVQGAGHGYTF
TGTGCCAGCAGCGTACAGGGGGCCGGACATGGCTACACCTTC
>14|.|TRBJ1-2|TRBV4-2|.
CASSQRTENYGYTF
TGTGCCAGCAGCCAACGAACAGAGAACTATGGCTACACCTTC
>16|.|TRBJ1-2|TRBV4-1|TRBD1
CASSQVGAGGTSGYTF
TGCGCCAGCAGCCAAGTAGGGGCAGGGGGCACAAGTGGCTACACCTTC
>12|.|TRBJ1-1|TRBV11-2|.
CASSSGRTEAFF
TGTGCCAGCAGCTCAGGGAGAACCGAAGCTTTCTTT
>15|.|TRBJ2-1|TRBV29-1|TRBD2
CSGQTSPSSYNEQFF
TGCAGCGGTCAGACTAGCCCCAGCTCCTACAATGAGCAGTTCTTC
>15|.|TRBJ2-3|TRBV27|.
CASSPVWGEGNTQYF
TGTGCCAGCAGCCCCGTTTGGGGAGAGGGGAATACGCAGTATTTT
>14|.|TRBJ2-3|TRBV19|TRBD2
CASTTSGIADTQYF
TGTGCCAGTACGACTAGCGGGATTGCAGATACGCAGTATTTT
>17|.|TRBJ2-2|TRBV7-8|TRBD2
CASSLVWSGGFPGELFF
TGTGCCAGCAGCTTAGTGTGGTCGGGGGGATTCCCCGGGGAGCTGTTTTTT
>13|.|TRBJ2-7|TRBV6-5|.
CASSPRDSYEQYF
TGTGCCAGCAGTCCCCGCGACTCCTACGAGCAGTACTTC
>17|once|TRBJ2-1|TRBV4-1|TRBD2
CASSQDHAGVAYNEQFF
TGCGCCAGCAGCCAAGATCATGCGGGAGTGGCATACAATGAGCAGTTCTTC
>14|once|TRBJ2-7|TRBV6-6|.
CAGSKGDPSYEQYF
TGTGCCGGGTCAAAGGGGGACCCCTCCTACGAGCAGTACTTC
>14|.|TRBJ2-3|TRBV4-1|TRBD2
CASSQGLAWDTQYF
TGCGCCAGCAGCCAGGGACTAGCGTGGGATACGCAGTATTTT
>13|.|TRBJ1-5|TRBV27|.
CASSSYGNQPQHF
TGTGCCAGCAGTTCCTATGGCAATCAGCCCCAGCATTTT
>13|.|TRBJ2-7|TRBV11-2|TRBD2
CASSFGGAYEQYF
TGTGCCAGCAGCTTCGGGGGGGCCTACGAGCAGTACTTC
>14|.|TRBJ2-1|TRBV25-1|TRBD1
CASSDHYRGSQQFF
TGTGCCAGCAGTGATCACTACAGGGGAAGTCAGCAGTTCTTC
>16|.|TRBJ1-3|TRBV5-5|.
CASSLGARDWANTIYF
TGTGCCAGCAGCTTGGGGGCCCGGGACTGGGCTAACACCATATATTTT
>15|.|TRBJ2-3|TRBV6-5|TRBD2
CASTILAGGPDTQYF
TGTGCCAGCACTATACTAGCGGGGGGGCCAGATACGCAGTATTTT
>17|.|TRBJ2-3|TRBV19|.
CASSIVDLGDPPDTQYF
TGTGCCAGTAGTATAGTGGACCTGGGCGATCCACCGGATACGCAGTATTTT
>13|.|TRBJ2-5|TRBV12-3/TRBV12-4|.
CASSLGLEETQYF
TGTGCCAGCAGTTTAGGCCTAGAAGAGACCCAGTACTTC
>18|.|TRBJ1-4|TRBV11-2|.
CASGGPPREGRTNEKLFF
TGTGCCAGCGGAGGGCCCCCACGGGAAGGACGGACAAATGAAAAACTGTTTTTT
>15|.|TRBJ2-4|TRBV6-6|.
CASSYSIRESPIQYF
TGTGCCAGCAGTTACTCGATCCGGGAGTCTCCCATTCAGTACTTC
>16|once|TRBJ1-1|TRBV7-9|.
CASSTTWVLSNTEAFF
TGTGCCAGCAGCACGACGTGGGTTCTCTCTAACACTGAAGCTTTCTTT
>13|.|TRBJ1-2|TRBV28|.
CAIGLEGAYGYTF
TGTGCCATTGGGTTAGAGGGTGCCTATGGCTACACCTTC
>11|.|TRBJ2-7|TRBV29-1|.
CSALLKHEQYF
TGCAGCGCCCTTCTCAAACACGAGCAGTACTTC
>16|.|TRBJ2-4|TRBV7-2|TRBD2
CASSFGSGEARNIQYF
TGTGCCAGCAGCTTTGGTAGCGGGGAGGCTAGAAACATTCAGTACTTC
>15|.|TRBJ2-7|TRBV27|.
CASSPQGSMGREQYF
TGTGCCAGCAGCCCCCAGGGGTCGATGGGGCGCGAGCAGTACTTC
>14|.|TRBJ2-7|TRBV6-5|.
CASGYIYRSYEQYF
TGTGCCAGCGGTTACATCTACCGTTCCTACGAGCAGTACTTC
>13|.|TRBJ1-2|TRBV30|.
CAWSDQGFDGYTF
TGTGCCTGGAGCGACCAGGGTTTTGATGGCTACACCTTC
>12|.|TRBJ1-3|TRBV9|.
CASSVDGNTIYF
TGTGCCAGCAGCGTAGACGGAAACACCATATATTTT
>13|.|TRBJ2-5|TRBV4-1|.
CASSRLSGETQYF
TGCGCCAGCAGCCGACTTAGCGGAGAGACCCAGTACTTC
>18|.|TRBJ2-1|TRBV7-9|TRBD2
CASSLDLGLAGGRNEQFF
TGTGCCAGCAGCTTAGATTTGGGGCTAGCGGGAGGTAGGAATGAGCAGTTCTTC
>14|.|TRBJ1-6|TRBV10-3|.
CAISEGRKGSPLHF
TGTGCCATCAGTGAAGGGAGGAAGGGTTCACCCCTCCACTTT
>19|.|TRBJ2-1|TRBV7-9|TRBD2
CASSLARSGGTWSENEQFF
TGTGCCAGCAGCTTAGCGCGGAGCGGGGGGACCTGGTCTGAAAATGAGCAGTTCTTC
>18|.|TRBJ2-2|TRBV6-2/TRBV6-3|.
CASSYSVSGWLGTGELFF
TGTGCCAGCAGTTACTCGGTCTCGGGATGGCTTGGCACCGGGGAGCTGTTTTTT
>13|.|TRBJ2-5|TRBV28|.
CASWGAGWETQYF
TGTGCCAGCTGGGGGGCAGGCTGGGAGACCCAGTACTTC
>17|.|TRBJ1-2|TRBV16|.
CASSQGVILPENYGYTF
TGTGCCAGCAGCCAAGGGGTGATTTTACCCGAGAACTATGGCTACACCTTC